These 23 T cell receptor beta chains originate from one sample sequenced in a study of CD8 T cells in ankylosing spondylitis. From the 5' RACE reads, TCRdb called clonotypes with MiXCR, one entry per CDR3 protein. The sample has about 400,000 distinct CDR3 sequences; around 20% are singletons. The sequencing sample was made of blood, either unsorted or a sorted T cell fraction (not recorded which). These TCRs come from a male donor with ankylosing spondylitis or in good health (not recorded which).

This clonotype was observed many times. The V gene is TRBV28, the J gene TRBJ1-6; D ambiguous. This CDR3 is built from 15 residues. CDR1 is MDHEN, CDR2 SYDVKM, per germline. V shed 6 bases and J shed 8 bases, with 17 bases lying between them. CDR3 coding DNA: TGTGCCAGCAGGGACTTCGGTGGAAGGGATTCACCCCTCCACTTT. This codes for CASRDFGGRDSPLHF.

This clonotype was seen a few times. The chain is built from TRBV7-9 and TRBJ2-1, with 8 bases identical to TRBD2. There are 15 residues in the CDR3. Germline V gene sequence: CDR1 SEHNR, CDR2 FQNEAQ (reference sequence). Trimming at V came to 5 bases and at J to 4 bases, leaving 7 bases not matched to a gene. CDR3 amino acids: CASSPYGGEYNEQFF. CDR3 DNA sequence: TGTGCCAGCAGCCCATACGGGGGGGAATACAATGAGCAGTTCTTC.

This chain joins TRBV5-6 and TRBJ2-3; D might be TRBD2 (7 bases). Trimming removed 0 bases at V and 3 bases at J, with 11 bases between. Germline loops: CDR1 SGHDT, CDR2 YYEEEE. The CDR3 has 15 amino acids. The CDR3 sequence: CASSLARGATDTQYF. In DNA, the CDR3 is TGTGCCAGCAGCTTGGCCCGGGGGGCTACAGATACGCAGTATTTT.

V is TRBV6-1 and J is TRBJ2-1; 7 nucleotides align to TRBD2. The CDR3 contains 16 residues. Germline CDR1 is MNHNS and CDR2 is SASEGT. V was clipped by 8 bases and J by 1 base; unmatched bases: 11. The CDR3 DNA is TGTGCCAGCGGGGACTATTTGGAACGTTCCTACAATGAGCAGTTCTTC. Translated: CASGDYLERSYNEQFF.

There are a few counts of this clonotype. This chain connects TRBV12-3 or TRBV12-4 to TRBJ1-5, with 7 positions matching TRBD1. The CDR3 runs to 15 residues. The V and J ends lost 5 bases and 2 bases, in that order; junction bases with no gene match: 6. CDR3 DNA sequence: TGTGCCAGCAGTCCAGGGACAGTGGGCAATCAGCCCCAGCATTTT. It codes for CASSPGTVGNQPQHF.

This clonotype appeared a few times. Written as DNA, the CDR3 is TGTGCCAGCAGTTCCCGACAGGGAGATAGGTACGAGCAGTACTTC. Amino acids: CASSSRQGDRYEQYF. The chain joins TRBV27 to TRBJ2-7, with 7 bases lining up with TRBD1. CDR1 is MNHEY and CDR2 is SMNVEV in the germline V gene (reference sequence). V was pared by 4 bases and J by 4 bases, with 10 bases of the junction left unmatched. This CDR3 comprises 15 residues.

There are a few counts of this clonotype. The V gene is TRBV12-3 or TRBV12-4, the J gene TRBJ2-3; 8 positions agree with TRBD2. The CDR3 totals 16 residues. The V segment lost 6 bases and the J segment 2 bases; nucleotides outside the gene matches: 10. The CDR3 nucleotides are TGTGCCAGCAGCCCCAAGCTTAGCGGGGACACAGATACGCAGTATTTT. It codes for CASSPKLSGDTDTQYF.

Only a few counts were recorded for this clonotype. J is TRBJ2-5 and V is TRBV27, with 7 bases that match TRBD1. There are 14 residues in the CDR3. CDR1 is MNHEY and CDR2 is SMNVEV in the germline V gene (reference sequence). V lost 6 bases, J lost 2 bases, and 6 bases stayed unmatched. CDR3 in amino acids: CASRHGTDQETQYF. The CDR3 DNA sequence: TGTGCCAGCAGACACGGGACAGATCAAGAGACCCAGTACTTC.

The gene calls are TRBV12-3 or TRBV12-4 and TRBJ2-7; 8 bases are shared with TRBD2. The CDR3 has 17 amino acids. Losses at the gene ends were 5 bases for V and 2 bases for J; bases not matched to a gene: 14. DNA for the CDR3: TGTGCCAGCAGTCCCCACTTTAGCGGGGTGACTGCCTACGAGCAGTACTTC. It translates to CASSPHFSGVTAYEQYF.

This clonotype turned up a few times. The chain combines TRBV4-1 with TRBJ2-5; D may be TRBD2 (5 bases). Trimming removed 0 bases from V and 1 base from J, with 12 bases in between. The length of the CDR3 is 16 residues. Germline V gene data show CDR1 as MGHRA and CDR2 as YSYEKL. CDR3 bases: TGCGCCAGCAGCCAAGAAGAGGCTAGCCCCCAAGAGACCCAGTACTTC. This encodes CASSQEEASPQETQYF.

The chain employs TRBV7-9 and TRBJ2-2, with TRBD1 identical over 9 bases. CDR3 size: 16 residues. V lost 5 bases, J lost 6 bases, and 10 bases stayed unmatched. CDR1 and CDR2 from the germline V gene are SEHNR and FQNEAQ (reference sequence). The CDR3 DNA is TGTGCCAGCAGCAAGCCCGGGACAGGGCTGGCCGGGGAGCTGTTTTTT. Translating gives CASSKPGTGLAGELFF. The full variable domain, completed using reference TRBV7-9 and TRBJ2-2, is DTGVSQNPRHKITKRGQNVTFRCDPISEHNRLYWYRQTLGQGPEFLTYFQNEAQLEKSRLLSDRFSAERPKGSFSTLEIQRTEQGDSAMYLCASSKPGTGLAGELFFGEGSRLTVL.

At least ten counts were recorded for this clonotype. V is TRBV6-2 or TRBV6-3 and J is TRBJ2-7, with 11 bases aligning to TRBD2. Looked up from germline, CDR1 is MNHEY and CDR2 is SVGEGT. This CDR3 has 14 residues. V lost 5 bases to trimming and J lost 2 bases; unmatched junction nucleotides: 2. The CDR3 loop reads CASSISGGAYEQYF. In DNA form, the CDR3 reads TGTGCCAGCAGTATTAGCGGGGGGGCCTACGAGCAGTACTTC.

This clonotype was seen more than once but under ten times. The CDR3, as DNA: TGTGCCAGCAGTTTGGGGACAGGGGGGGCCACTGAAGCTTTCTTT. Protein: CASSLGTGGATEAFF. The chain has TRBV12-3 or TRBV12-4 and TRBJ1-1, with TRBD1 identical over 11 bases. The CDR3 spans 15 residues. V was pared by 3 bases and J by 4 bases, with 4 bases of the junction left unmatched.

The chain couples TRBV27 to TRBJ2-1; TRBD1 matches at 11 bases. Germline V gene data show CDR1 as MNHEY and CDR2 as SMNVEV (reference sequence). The CDR3 has 15 amino acids. V shed 6 bases and J 7 bases; nucleotides not matched to a gene: 8. CDR3 in amino acids: CASSYGTGGKNEQFF. CDR3 coding DNA: TGTGCCAGCAGCTACGGGACAGGGGGTAAAAATGAGCAGTTCTTC.

This clonotype was detected a few times. The V gene is TRBV10-2, the J gene TRBJ1-6; D gene uncertain. CDR1 and CDR2 from the germline V gene are WSHSY and SAAADI. The V and J ends lost 8 bases and 7 bases respectively, with 9 bases between them. The CDR3 has 12 amino acids. CDR3 protein: CASAEGNSPLHF. CDR3 DNA sequence: TGCGCCAGCGCGGAAGGCAATTCACCCCTCCACTTT.

This clonotype was observed a few times. For the CDR3, the DNA is TGTGCCATCAGTGAGTCCGGACAGTCCTACAATGAGCAGTTCTTC. Amino acid sequence: CAISESGQSYNEQFF. The chain employs TRBV10-3 and TRBJ2-1; D might be TRBD1 (6 bases). This CDR3 is 15 amino acids long. Germline CDR1 is ENHRY and CDR2 is SYGVKD. Trimming cost V 0 bases and J 1 base, with 7 bases left between them.

This clonotype was seen once. The junction shows a germline mismatch at one end, possibly a read error. The chain uses TRBV12-3 or TRBV12-4 and TRBJ1-5; D unclear. The CDR3 is 12 amino acids. In nucleotides, the CDR3 is TGTGCCAGCACCGCAGGCAAACAGCCCCAGCATTTT. This gives the protein CASTAGKQPQHF.

The chain couples TRBV4-2 to TRBJ2-1; weak D call: TRBD2 (7 bases). This CDR3 is 19 amino acids long. V lost 2 bases and J 7 bases, leaving 27 bases between the germline ends. Germline lookup yields CDR1 LGHNA and CDR2 YNFKEQ. The chain's CDR3 is CASSQSVGGPGLSWNEQFF. The CDR3 DNA follows: TGTGCCAGCAGCCAATCAGTGGGGGGGCCCGGTCTGTCGTGGAATGAGCAGTTCTTC.

The genes are TRBV27 and TRBJ2-7, with 13 bases aligning to TRBD2. This CDR3 contains 17 residues. Germline CDR1 reads MNHEY; CDR2 reads SMNVEV (reference sequence). With 6 bases clipped from V and 0 bases from J, the junction kept 8 bases outside the gene matches. The CDR3 DNA is TGTGCCAGCAGACAAGGGACTAGCGGGGCCTTCTCCTACGAGCAGTACTTC. It translates to CASRQGTSGAFSYEQYF.

This clonotype was seen only a few times. V usage is TRBV20-1 and J usage is TRBJ2-2; TRBD1 agrees at 8 bases. The CDR3 contains 14 residues. The V gene's germline CDR1 is DFQATT and CDR2 SNEGSKA (reference sequence). Trimming removed 6 bases from V and 4 bases from J; junction bases left unmatched: 7. The DNA of the CDR3 is TGCAGTGCGCCCAGGGGGCTGGGCACCGGGGAGCTGTTTTTT. The encoded protein is CSAPRGLGTGELFF.

The sample holds a few counts of this clonotype. The chain joins TRBV14 to TRBJ2-7; 9 bases are a match to TRBD1. V was clipped by 4 bases and J by 3 bases; unmatched bases: 13. The CDR3 has 17 residues. The germline V gene encodes CDR1 SGHDN and CDR2 FVKESK. DNA of the CDR3: TGTGCCAGCAGCCCGCTTATTGGGACAGGGCCGATCTACGAGCAGTACTTC. Translation: CASSPLIGTGPIYEQYF.

This clonotype was observed a handful of times. The rearrangement joins TRBV9 to TRBJ2-7, with 13 bases fitting TRBD2. CDR3 length equals 15 residues. In germline, CDR1 is SGDLS, CDR2 YYNGEE. The V segment lost 0 bases and the J segment 5 bases; nucleotides outside the gene matches: 2. This CDR3 reads CASSVGGTSGDEQYF. The CDR3 coding sequence is TGTGCCAGCAGCGTAGGAGGGACTAGCGGGGACGAGCAGTACTTC.

This clonotype occurred a few times. The CDR3 here is CASRGTGNTEAFF. The CDR3 nucleotides read TGTGCCAGCCGGGGGACAGGGAACACTGAAGCTTTCTTT. The chain recombines TRBV25-1 with TRBJ1-1, with 8 bases identical to TRBD1. The germline CDR1 and CDR2 sequences are MGHDK and SYGVNS. There are 13 residues in the CDR3. The trim removed 8 bases at V and 1 base at J, leaving 3 bases unmatched.